This TCR beta chain was identified in a study of cytomegalovirus exposure and HLA in healthy donors. Study-level information: Earlier findings included more than 95 million unique TCR beta sequences obtained from roughly 200 million T cells. Study-level findings and limits: The authors enumerated under 200 TCR beta chains as linked to cytomegalovirus. The authors later found most CMV-associated TCR beta chains appeared HLA-restricted.

It was with 60 Vbeta and 13 Jbeta primers that the PCR ran. Sequenced by immunoSEQ multiplex PCR; TCRdb stores in-frame clones only, minus some. The repertoire holds 140,000 to 150,000 clones, over 60% seen once, with 1.7% in the top ten. Deletions cut 2 bases from V and 1 base from J, with 5 bases between. Per the germline V gene, CDR1 is SSHAT and CDR2 is FNYEAQ (reference sequence). The CDR3 totals 14 residues. The sample holds one count of this clone. Its cognate antigen is unknown. What was sequenced was PBMCs. This receptor was taken from a woman between 25 and 40 years old in good health and CMV-seronegative. The chain has TRBV7-7 and TRBJ2-2; no definite D call. The CDR3 DNA reads as TGTGCCAGCAGCTTAACTGTGAACACCGGGGAGCTGTTTTTT. Translation gives CASSLTVNTGELFF.